Listed below are T cell receptor beta chains from one sample, sequenced in a study of early T cells in non-severe SARS-CoV-2 infection. From the 5' RACE reads, TCRdb called clonotypes with MiXCR, one entry per CDR3 protein. The data show tens of thousands of distinct CDR3 sequences, with roughly 11% seen just once and over 10% held by the top ten. Sequenced material: whole blood. These receptors were collected from an adult who was a healthcare worker with PCR-confirmed SARS-CoV-2 infection or an uninfected control (not recorded which). The CDR3 runs from the conserved cysteine through the conserved F or W. The order of the fields is V gene, J gene, clone size, D gene, CDR3 DNA, CDR3 protein. A D gene is named only where the DNA matches it firmly. Part of the rows lack a size; the others show once, few, many or a class for expanded clones.

TRBV20-1	TRBJ2-3	many	-	TGCAGTGCACCGCTTATAACAGATACGCAGTATTTT	CSAPLITDTQYF
TRBV21-1	TRBJ1-2	many	-	TGTGCCAGCAGCGAAGCGGGGACATCGAATGGCTACACCTTC	CASSEAGTSNGYTF
TRBV12-3/TRBV12-4	TRBJ2-3	many	-	TGTGCCAGCAGTTCCGGGACAAGGGGGACAGATACGCAGTATTTT	CASSSGTRGTDTQYF
TRBV20-1	TRBJ2-2	-	-	TGCAGTGCTAGAGATGGCTTGAGGGTCAGCAACACCGGGGAGCTGTTTTTT	CSARDGLRVSNTGELFF
TRBV12-3/TRBV12-4	TRBJ2-1	many	-	TGTGCCAGCAGTTTAGTGGAGTGGAGTTCCTACAATGAGCAGTTCTTC	CASSLVEWSSYNEQFF
TRBV20-1	TRBJ1-4	once	-	TGCAGTGCTAGAGATTTGGAAAAACTGTTTTTT	CSARDLEKLFF
TRBV5-4	TRBJ2-3	-	-	TGTGCCAGCAGCTTGCGCCTGGCAGATACGCAGTATTTT	CASSLRLADTQYF
TRBV3-1	TRBJ2-4	many	-	TGTGCCAGCAGCCAAGCGGGAAGCTCGAAAAACATTCAGTACTTC	CASSQAGSSKNIQYF
TRBV19	TRBJ2-6	many	-	TGTGCCAGTAGTCCCTGGGGCTCTGGGGCCAACGTCCTGACTTTC	CASSPWGSGANVLTF
TRBV29-1	TRBJ2-3	many	-	TGCAGCGTTGCTCAGGGTGTCACAGATACGCAGTATTTT	CSVAQGVTDTQYF
TRBV29-1	TRBJ2-1	few	TRBD1	TGCAGCGTTGAAGTCGGGCAATACAGGGGCGGCGAGCAGTTCTTC	CSVEVGQYRGGEQFF
TRBV10-1	TRBJ2-1	few	TRBD2	TGCGCCAGCAGTGATCCGGCTAGCGGGAGTTTTGGCAATGAGCAGTTCTTC	CASSDPASGSFGNEQFF
TRBV11-2	TRBJ2-3	few	-	TGTGCCAGCAGCTTAATAGATACGCAGTATTTT	CASSLIDTQYF
TRBV7-2	TRBJ2-2	-	-	TGTGCCAGCAGGCCGACGACGGTGAACACCGGGGAGCTGTTTTTT	CASRPTTVNTGELFF
TRBV6-5	TRBJ2-7	few	-	TGTGCCAGCAAGTATCAAAAGAGCTCCTACGAGCAGTACTTC	CASKYQKSSYEQYF
TRBV28	TRBJ2-5	-	-	TGTGCAAGCAGTTTTTTGCAAGGGGCGGGCGAGACCCAGTACTTC	CASSFLQGAGETQYF
TRBV3-1	TRBJ2-7	many	-	TGTGCCAGCAGCCAAGTTAAGTACGAGCAGTACTTC	CASSQVKYEQYF
TRBV30	TRBJ2-5	many	-	TGTGCCTGGAACCTCGGGGTCACACAAGAGACCCAGTACTTC	CAWNLGVTQETQYF
TRBV10-3	TRBJ2-3	-	-	TGTGCCATCAGTGAGTCTGCAGATACGCAGTATTTT	CAISESADTQYF
TRBV6-2/TRBV6-3	TRBJ2-7	-	-	TGTGCCAGCAAGGCCGGGAGTAGCTTTCTCGAGCAGTACTTC	CASKAGSSFLEQYF
TRBV7-8	TRBJ1-1	-	-	TGTGCCAGCAGCTCGAAAATTGAAGCTTTCTTT	CASSSKIEAFF
TRBV2	TRBJ2-7	-	-	TGTGCCAGCAGTGACGGGGGCTACTACGAGCAGTACTTC	CASSDGGYYEQYF
TRBV5-1	TRBJ2-3	-	TRBD2	TGCGTCAGCAGCGCCGACCTAGCGGGGGGCTCGCAGGGGACAGATACGCAGTATTTT	CVSSADLAGGSQGTDTQYF
TRBV19	TRBJ2-3	few	TRBD1	TGTGCCAGTAGTATCCGGGACAGGAACCCAGATACGCAGTATTTT	CASSIRDRNPDTQYF
TRBV6-5	TRBJ2-3	few	-	TGTGCCAGCAGTTACTCGGTCCTCACGGATACGCAGTATTTT	CASSYSVLTDTQYF
TRBV20-1	TRBJ1-1	-	-	TGCAGTGCTAGCGGGACCCTGACAGGAGAGGAAGGCACTGAAGCTTTCTTT	CSASGTLTGEEGTEAFF